The subject of this entry is one T cell receptor (beta chain). Losses at the gene ends were 0 bases for V and 11 bases for J; bases not matched to a gene: 3. The CDR3 has 13 residues. Germline V CDR1 and CDR2: WNHNN, SYGVQD (reference sequence). The sample originates from a study of control samples from healthy donors and cancer patients. This table comes from immunoSEQ multiplex PCR, and its TCRdb copy is limited to in-frame clones, with some not included. Found here are 110,000 to 150,000 clones, under 95% of them singletons; the top ten hold about an eighth. The source material was blood. This sequence was found in a middle-aged man in good health. The chain uses TRBV10-1 and TRBJ2-1; 8 bases line up with TRBD2. The CDR3 sequence is CASSESRGAKQFF. The CDR3 nucleotides read TGCGCCAGCAGTGAGTCGCGGGGGGCAAAGCAGTTCTTC.